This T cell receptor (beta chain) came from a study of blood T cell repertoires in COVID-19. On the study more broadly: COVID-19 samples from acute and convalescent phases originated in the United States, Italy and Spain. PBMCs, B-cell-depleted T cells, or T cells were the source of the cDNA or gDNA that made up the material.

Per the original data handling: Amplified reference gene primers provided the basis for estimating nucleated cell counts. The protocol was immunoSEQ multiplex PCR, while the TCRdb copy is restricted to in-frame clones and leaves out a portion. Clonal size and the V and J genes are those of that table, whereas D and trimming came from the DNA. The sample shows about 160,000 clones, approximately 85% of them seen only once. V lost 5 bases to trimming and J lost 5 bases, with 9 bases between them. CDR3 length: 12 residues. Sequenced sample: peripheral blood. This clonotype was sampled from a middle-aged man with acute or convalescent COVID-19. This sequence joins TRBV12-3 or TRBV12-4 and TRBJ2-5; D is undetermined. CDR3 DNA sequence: TGTGCCAGCAGTGTTCAGAGGGAGACCCAGTACTTC. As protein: CASSVQRETQYF.